This TCR beta chain was captured in a study of cytomegalovirus exposure and HLA in healthy donors. Broader study findings: For most subjects, TCR beta sequences were reported to predict HLA-A and HLA-B alleles with accuracy.

This clone has just a few counts. The antigen is not known. A multiplex PCR was run with 60 Vbeta primers and 13 Jbeta primers. Clones were read by immunoSEQ multiplex PCR, and TCRdb kept only the in-frame ones, dropping some. The table has 150,000 or so clones, about four fifths seen once. This receptor was identified in a man in his thirties or forties in good health and CMV-seronegative. Material: PBMCs.

Here the CDR3 reads CASSLKRNSYNEQFF. The CDR3 DNA is TGTGCCAGCAGCTTAAAGCGGAACTCCTACAATGAGCAGTTCTTC. This chain uses TRBV11-3 with TRBJ2-1; D is possibly TRBD2 (5 bases). CDR1 is SGHNT, CDR2 YENEEA, per germline. The V end was cut by 2 bases, the J end by 0 bases, with 8 bases between. This CDR3 comprises 15 residues. The full variable domain, rest sourced from reference TRBV11-3 and TRBJ2-1, is EAGVVQSPRYKIIEKKQPVAFWCNPISGHNTLYWYLQNLGQGPELLIRYENEEAVDDSQLPKDRFSAERLKGVDSTLKIQPAELGDSAVYLCASSLKRNSYNEQFFGPGTRLTVL.